The 30 T cell receptor beta chains below come from one sample, sequenced in a study of cytomegalovirus exposure and HLA in healthy donors. Amplification used 60 Vbeta primers and 13 Jbeta primers. The method was immunoSEQ multiplex PCR; TCRdb's version includes in-frame clones alone and lacks a portion of them. Of about 270,000 clones in the sample, about 66% are singletons; the top ten hold approximately 2.1%. The source material was PBMCs. These receptors were taken from a female donor in good health and CMV-seronegative.

This chain links TRBV9 with TRBJ2-2; TRBD2 matches at 8 bases. This CDR3 is built from 15 residues. The germline V gene has CDR1 SGDLS and CDR2 YYNGEE. Germline trimming cut 4 bases from V and 4 bases from J; bases unmatched to any gene: 6. The DNA of the CDR3 is TGTGCCAGCAGCCCCTCCGGGGGGGTCACCGGGGAGCTGTTTTTT. Protein sequence: CASSPSGGVTGELFF.

The J gene is TRBJ1-4, the V gene TRBV6-1, with D possibly matching TRBD1 (5 bases). Per the germline V gene, CDR1 is MNHNS and CDR2 is SASEGT. V lost 6 bases and J 6 bases, leaving 14 bases between the germline ends. The CDR3 spans 14 residues. The CDR3 here is CASRARQGDEKLFF. CDR3 in DNA: TGTGCCAGCAGGGCGCGCCAGGGTGATGAAAAACTGTTTTTT.

The genes are TRBV5-1 and TRBJ2-1, with a possible D match to TRBD2 (6 bases). V dropped 0 bases and J dropped 5 bases, with 15 bases sitting between them. CDR1 is SGHRS and CDR2 is YFSETQ in the germline V gene. CDR3 length equals 16 residues. DNA of the CDR3: TGCGCCAGCAGCTTGGCCCGTCCTACGGGAGACAATGAGCAGTTCTTC. Translation: CASSLARPTGDNEQFF.

The rearrangement links TRBV30 to TRBJ2-1, with 7 bases identical to TRBD1. With V trimmed by 5 bases and J by 6 bases, 10 bases remained unmatched. Germline values: CDR1 GTSNPN, CDR2 SVGIG (reference sequence). The CDR3 is 14 residues long. CDR3 amino acids: CAWGKGASVNEQFF. In DNA form, the CDR3 reads TGTGCCTGGGGTAAGGGGGCGTCGGTCAATGAGCAGTTCTTC. Drawing the rest from reference TRBV30 and TRBJ2-1, the complete variable domain is SQTIHQWPATLVQPVGSPLSLECTVEGTSNPNLYWYRQAAGRGLQLLFYSVGIGQISSEVPQNLSASRPQDRQFILSSKKLLLSDSGFYLCAWGKGASVNEQFFGPGTRLTVL.

The chain joins TRBV6-5 to TRBJ1-2; tentative D call: TRBD1 (6 bases). The CDR3 length is 14 residues. Germline V CDR1 and CDR2: MNHEY, SVGAGI. V lost 5 bases to trimming and J lost 5 bases, with 15 bases between them. CDR3 residues: CASSPRQVQYGYTF. The CDR3 region has the DNA TGTGCCAGCAGTCCACGACAGGTTCAGTATGGCTACACCTTC.

The chain carries TRBV5-1 and TRBJ2-2, with 7 nucleotides matching TRBD1. Germline lookup yields CDR1 SGHRS and CDR2 YFSETQ. Trimming took 2 bases from V and 3 from J; bases not matched to a gene: 1. This CDR3 is 14 amino acids long. The CDR3 DNA reads as TGCGCCAGCAGCTTCCAGGGGGACACCGGGGAGCTGTTTTTT. Translated, it gives CASSFQGDTGELFF. Complete variable domain (other parts from reference TRBV5-1 and TRBJ2-2): KAGVTQTPRYLIKTRGQQVTLSCSPISGHRSVSWYQQTPGQGLQFLFEYFSETQRNKGNFPGRFSGRQFSNSRSEMNVSTLELGDSALYLCASSFQGDTGELFFGEGSRLTVL.

The V call is TRBV7-2, the J call TRBJ1-1, with 8 bases that match TRBD1. The CDR3 runs 14 residues. Trimming cost V 5 bases and J 3 bases; bases outside gene matches: 5. The germline V gene has CDR1 SGHTA and CDR2 FQGNSA. The CDR3 sequence is CASSPDRVYTEAFF. The CDR3 bases are TGTGCCAGCAGCCCGGACAGGGTGTACACTGAAGCTTTCTTT.

The chain employs TRBV12-5 and TRBJ2-7; tentatively, D is TRBD1 (5 bases). Germline assignment: CDR1 LGHNT and CDR2 FRNRAP. This CDR3 has 14 amino acids. Trimming removed 7 bases from V and 6 bases from J, with 19 bases in between. The CDR3 region is CASALGHTQGEQYF. DNA of the CDR3: TGTGCTAGTGCCCTTGGACATACACAAGGCGAGCAGTACTTC.

The chain uses TRBV14 and TRBJ2-1; D is unresolved. The CDR3 covers 14 residues. The germline V gene encodes CDR1 SGHDN and CDR2 FVKESK. With 0 bases removed from V and 4 bases from J, the gap between germline ends came to 7 bases. In DNA, the CDR3 is TGTGCCAGCAGCCAAGATCGGAGATACAATGAGCAGTTCTTC. Translation gives CASSQDRRYNEQFF.

J is TRBJ2-1 and V is TRBV7-8, with a weak D call TRBD1 (7 bases). V dropped 5 bases and J dropped 2 bases, with 13 bases sitting between them. CDR1 is SGHVS, CDR2 FQNEAQ, per germline. The CDR3 contains 15 residues. The DNA of the CDR3 is TGTGCCAGCAGCGGGCGGGGACAGACCTACAATGAGCAGTTCTTC. Residues: CASSGRGQTYNEQFF.

The V call is TRBV5-1, the J call TRBJ2-3; the D is unclear. This CDR3 region has 14 residues. Germline CDR1 reads SGHRS; CDR2 reads YFSETQ. The V end lost 1 base, the J end lost 4 bases, and 10 bases lay between the germline ends. The CDR3 sequence: CASSLMLVADTQYF. The CDR3, as DNA: TGCGCCAGCAGCTTGATGCTAGTAGCAGATACGCAGTATTTT.

This clone appeared a single time. V is TRBV6-1 and J is TRBJ2-1, with 7 positions matching TRBD1. The germline V gene encodes CDR1 MNHNS and CDR2 SASEGT. The CDR3 extends over 14 amino acids. V lost 2 bases, J lost 3 bases, and 1 base stayed unmatched. CDR3 loop: CASSEHRGYNEQFF. The CDR3 nucleotides are TGTGCCAGCAGTGAACACAGGGGCTACAATGAGCAGTTCTTC.

This chain connects TRBV2 to TRBJ1-2, with 7 bases that match TRBD1. This CDR3 spans 14 amino acids. Germline V gene lookup returns CDR1 SNHLY and CDR2 FYNNEI. J gave up 4 bases and V 4 bases, and 6 bases lay outside the gene matches. CDR3 DNA: TGTGCCAGCAGTGGACAGGGTCCCAGCTATGGCTACACCTTC. It yields the protein CASSGQGPSYGYTF.

This rearrangement joins TRBV7-2 to TRBJ2-4, with 8 nucleotides matching TRBD1. This CDR3 comprises 14 residues. Germline loops: CDR1 SGHTA, CDR2 FQGNSA. J was trimmed by 7 bases and V by 5 bases; bases with no gene match: 7. In nucleotides, the CDR3 is TGTGCCAGCAGCCCTCGGACAGGGAGGAACATTCAGTACTTC. Protein product: CASSPRTGRNIQYF.

The V and J genes are TRBV28 and TRBJ2-5; maybe TRBD2 (5 bases). Germline lookup yields CDR1 MDHEN and CDR2 SYDVKM. Trimming pared 8 bases from V and 3 bases from J, leaving 10 bases between. CDR3 size: 12 residues. CDR3 protein: CASGAVKETQYF. The DNA of the CDR3 is TGTGCCAGCGGAGCGGTGAAAGAGACCCAGTACTTC.

This clone has just one count. The chain has TRBV28 and TRBJ2-2, with TRBD2 as a possible D gene (5 bases). Germline V gene sequence: CDR1 MDHEN, CDR2 SYDVKM. Trimming took 2 bases from V and 2 from J, leaving 15 bases between them. The CDR3 runs to 17 residues. This chain's CDR3 is CASSLNLGAVNTGELFF. DNA for the CDR3: TGTGCCAGCAGTTTAAATCTGGGAGCGGTAAACACCGGGGAGCTGTTTTTT.

The chain carries TRBV4-1 and TRBJ2-7; 9 positions agree with TRBD1. Germline V gene data show CDR1 as MGHRA and CDR2 as YSYEKL. V was pared by 1 base and J by 4 bases, with 5 bases of the junction left unmatched. CDR3 length: 15 amino acids. The DNA of the CDR3 is TGCGCCAGCAGCCAAGGGGACAGGGAGAGGTACGAGCAGTACTTC. Translation gives CASSQGDRERYEQYF.

This clone has just one count. This rearrangement joins TRBV18 to TRBJ2-7; 7 bases are shared with TRBD2. J was trimmed by 0 bases and V by 4 bases; bases with no gene match: 15. CDR3 size: 18 residues. In germline, CDR1 is KGHSH, CDR2 LQKENI. The CDR3 spells CASSRSGGRELYSYEQYF. CDR3 nucleotides: TGTGCCAGCTCACGCTCTGGAGGGCGGGAGCTTTACTCCTACGAGCAGTACTTC.

The V call is TRBV28, the J call TRBJ2-3; 8 bases match TRBD2. Germline CDR1 and CDR2: MDHEN and SYDVKM. Trimming removed 4 bases from V and 0 bases from J; junction bases left unmatched: 0. The CDR3 is 14 residues long. The CDR3 is CASSSSGSTDTQYF. DNA for the CDR3: TGTGCCAGCAGTTCTAGCGGGAGCACAGATACGCAGTATTTT. Based on the CDR3 plus reference TRBV28 and TRBJ2-3, the full variable domain is DVKVTQSSRYLVKRTGEKVFLECVQDMDHENMFWYRQDPGLGLRLIYFSYDVKMKEKGDIPEGYSVSREKKERFSLILESASTNQTSMYLCASSSSGSTDTQYFGPGTRLTVL.

This clone was observed a single time. This chain uses TRBV19 with TRBJ1-4, with unresolved D. Germline CDR1 LNHDA, CDR2 SQIVND (reference sequence). The CDR3 has 14 amino acids. With 6 bases removed from V and 7 bases from J, the gap between germline ends came to 15 bases. CDR3: CASRRAAGFEKLFF. CDR3 in DNA: TGTGCCAGTAGGCGGGCGGCTGGTTTTGAAAAACTGTTTTTT.

The genes are TRBV7-9 and TRBJ2-7; 9 bases line up with TRBD1. The CDR3 runs 14 residues. The ends lost 5 bases at V and 5 bases at J; junction bases unmatched: 7. In germline, CDR1 is SEHNR, CDR2 FQNEAQ (reference sequence). The CDR3 here is CASSTGTGQHEQYF. In DNA, the CDR3 is TGTGCCAGCAGCACCGGGACAGGGCAACACGAGCAGTACTTC.

The J gene is TRBJ2-5, the V gene TRBV7-9, with TRBD1 identical over 7 bases. Judging by the DNA end, TRBJ2-7 fits better; the J call may be wrong. There are 13 residues in the CDR3. Germline V gene data show CDR1 as SEHNR and CDR2 as FQNEAQ (reference sequence). CDR3 bases: TGTGCCAGCACTCGGGACAGCTATTACGAGCAGTACTTC. Its translation: CASTRDSYYEQYF.

This chain uses TRBV28 with TRBJ2-7; D perhaps matches TRBD1 (6 bases). Trimming cost V 2 bases and J 5 bases, with 13 bases left between them. CDR3 length: 14 amino acids. CDR1 MDHEN and CDR2 SYDVKM come from the germline V gene. Written as DNA, the CDR3 is TGTGCCAGCAGTTTAAACACACAGGGAGACGAGCAGTACTTC. It specifies CASSLNTQGDEQYF.

The genes are TRBV7-9 and TRBJ2-1; D uncertain. CDR1 is SEHNR and CDR2 is FQNEAQ in the germline V gene (reference sequence). The length of the CDR3 is 11 residues. The V gene lost 0 bases and the J gene lost 9 bases, with 3 bases spanning the gap. CDR3 protein: CASSLAIEQFF. The CDR3 nucleotides read TGTGCCAGCAGCTTAGCTATTGAGCAGTTCTTC. Based on the CDR3 plus reference TRBV7-9 and TRBJ2-1, the full variable domain is DTGVSQNPRHKITKRGQNVTFRCDPISEHNRLYWYRQTLGQGPEFLTYFQNEAQLEKSRLLSDRFSAERPKGSFSTLEIQRTEQGDSAMYLCASSLAIEQFFGPGTRLTVL.

CDR3 DNA: TGTGCCAGCAGTTTATTCCTAGCGGTGAACTCCTACGAGCAGTACTTC. It specifies CASSLFLAVNSYEQYF. This chain uses TRBV28 with TRBJ2-7; TRBD2 matches at 7 bases. Germline V CDR1 and CDR2: MDHEN, SYDVKM. Trimming cost V 1 base and J 0 bases; bases outside gene matches: 6. The CDR3 has 16 amino acids.

This clone was observed a handful of times. The rearrangement joins TRBV6-5 to TRBJ2-7; no clear D gene. The CDR3 length is 13 residues. Trimming removed 6 bases from V and 4 bases from J, with 13 bases in between. Per germline, CDR1 MNHEY and CDR2 SVGAGI. CDR3 in amino acids: CASSSQNRYEQYF. CDR3 nucleotides: TGTGCCAGCAGCTCACAGAACCGATACGAGCAGTACTTC.

In DNA form, the CDR3 reads TGTGCCAGCAGTGTTCTCAGGGGTACAGATACGCAGTATTTT. Its protein is CASSVLRGTDTQYF. The V and J genes are TRBV6-5 and TRBJ2-3; TRBD1 is a possible D gene (6 bases). The CDR3 covers 14 residues. V lost 5 bases and J 3 bases, leaving 12 bases between the germline ends. Germline assignment: CDR1 MNHEY and CDR2 SVGAGI.

This clone occurred a few times. The V gene is TRBV20-1, the J gene TRBJ2-7, with unresolved D. The CDR3 extends over 10 amino acids. Germline CDR1 reads DFQATT; CDR2 reads SNEGSKA (reference sequence). V was trimmed by 5 bases and J by 3 bases, leaving 5 bases between them. The CDR3 sequence: CSAGRYEQYF. The CDR3 DNA follows: TGCAGTGCTGGCCGCTACGAGCAGTACTTC.

The V call is TRBV5-1, the J call TRBJ1-1; TRBD1 matches at 8 bases. V dropped 4 bases and J dropped 4; count of bases not matched to a gene: 9. Per the germline V gene, CDR1 is SGHRS and CDR2 is YFSETQ. CDR3 length: 15 amino acids. CDR3 in amino acids: CASSLAGGLGTEAFF. The DNA of the CDR3 is TGCGCCAGCAGCCTTGCAGGGGGCTTGGGCACTGAAGCTTTCTTT.

The rearrangement uses TRBV7-2 and TRBJ2-1; D is ambiguous. V gave up 6 bases and J gave up 2 bases, with 14 bases separating them. The CDR3 is made up of 15 amino acids. Germline V gene sequence: CDR1 SGHTA, CDR2 FQGNSA. CDR3 DNA: TGTGCCAGCAGTCCCGGTCGTAGTCCCTACAATGAGCAGTTCTTC. Its protein product is CASSPGRSPYNEQFF.